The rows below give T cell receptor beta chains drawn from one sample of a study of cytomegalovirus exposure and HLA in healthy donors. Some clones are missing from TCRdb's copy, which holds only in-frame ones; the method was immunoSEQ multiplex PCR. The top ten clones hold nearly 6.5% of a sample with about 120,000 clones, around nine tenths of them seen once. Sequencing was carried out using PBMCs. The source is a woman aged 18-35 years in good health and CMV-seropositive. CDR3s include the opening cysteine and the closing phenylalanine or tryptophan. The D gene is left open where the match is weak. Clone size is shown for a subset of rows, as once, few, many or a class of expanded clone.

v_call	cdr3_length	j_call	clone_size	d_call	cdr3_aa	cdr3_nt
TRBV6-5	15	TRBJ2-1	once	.	CASSYAGWLYNEQFF	TGTGCCAGCAGTTACGCAGGGTGGCTTTACAATGAGCAGTTCTTC
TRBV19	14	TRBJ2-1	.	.	CASRGAPSYNEQFF	TGTGCCAGTAGGGGGGCGCCCTCCTACAATGAGCAGTTCTTC
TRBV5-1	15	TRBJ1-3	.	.	CASSPDRFSGNTIYF	TGCGCCAGCAGCCCAGACAGATTCTCTGGAAACACCATATATTTT
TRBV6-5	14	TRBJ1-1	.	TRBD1	CASSTGQGGTEAFF	TGTGCCAGCAGTACCGGACAGGGAGGGACTGAAGCTTTCTTT
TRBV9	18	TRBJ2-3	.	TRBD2	CASSVEVLGLALTDTQYF	TGTGCCAGCAGCGTAGAGGTTTTGGGACTAGCGCTAACAGATACGCAGTATTTT
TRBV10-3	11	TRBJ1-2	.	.	CAISRDGGYTF	TGTGCCATCAGTAGAGACGGGGGCTACACCTTC
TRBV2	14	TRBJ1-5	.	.	CASSSDRTNQPQHF	TGTGCCAGCAGTTCAGACAGAACAAATCAGCCCCAGCATTTT
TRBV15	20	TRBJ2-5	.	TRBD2	CATSSDDRGLAGAGGETQYF	TGTGCCACCAGCAGTGACGATCGGGGACTAGCGGGAGCAGGAGGAGAGACCCAGTACTTC
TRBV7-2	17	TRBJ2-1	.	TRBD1	CASSLTQGVFSYNEQFF	TGTGCCAGCAGCTTAACCCAGGGGGTGTTCTCCTACAATGAGCAGTTCTTC
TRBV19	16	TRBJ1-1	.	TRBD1	CASSSRQGFSTTEAFF	TGTGCCAGTAGTTCCCGACAGGGATTCTCGACGACTGAAGCTTTCTTT
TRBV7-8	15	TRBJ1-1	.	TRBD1	CASCLRDRVVTEAFF	TGTGCCAGCTGCTTGAGGGACAGGGTGGTTACTGAAGCTTTCTTT
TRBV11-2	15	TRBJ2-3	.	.	CASSSSGYRTDTQYF	TGTGCCAGCAGCTCCTCAGGGTATCGCACAGATACGCAGTATTTT
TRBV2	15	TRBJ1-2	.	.	CASSDGTPANYGYTF	TGTGCCAGCAGTGACGGGACACCGGCTAACTATGGCTACACCTTC
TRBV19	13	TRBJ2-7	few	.	CASSMGTSYEQYF	TGTGCCAGTAGTATGGGGACAAGCTACGAGCAGTACTTC
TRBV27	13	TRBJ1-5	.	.	CASSFAGNQPQHF	TGTGCCAGCAGTTTTGCGGGGAATCAGCCCCAGCATTTT
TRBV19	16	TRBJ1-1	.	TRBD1	CASRNPYSQGGTEAFF	TGTGCCAGTAGAAATCCTTACTCTCAGGGGGGCACTGAAGCTTTCTTT
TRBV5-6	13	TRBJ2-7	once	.	CASSSEGTYEQYF	TGTGCCAGCAGCTCAGAGGGCACCTACGAGCAGTACTTC
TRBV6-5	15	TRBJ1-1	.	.	CASSYSQGGDTEAFF	TGTGCCAGCAGTTACTCACAGGGCGGAGACACTGAAGCTTTCTTT
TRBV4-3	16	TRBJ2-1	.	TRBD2	CASSTLGLAGDNEQFF	TGCGCCAGCAGCACACTGGGACTAGCGGGGGACAATGAGCAGTTCTTC
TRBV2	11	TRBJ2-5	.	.	CASRVVEAQYF	TGTGCCAGCAGGGTTGTGGAGGCCCAGTACTTC
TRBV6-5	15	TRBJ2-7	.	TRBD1	CASSSPGQTAYEQYF	TGTGCCAGCAGTTCTCCGGGACAGACGGCCTACGAGCAGTACTTC
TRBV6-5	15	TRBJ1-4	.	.	CASSTSTATNEKLFF	TGTGCCAGCAGTACATCGACAGCAACTAATGAAAAACTGTTTTTT
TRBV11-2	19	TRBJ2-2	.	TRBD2	CASSPRTKTSGGNTGELFF	TGTGCCAGCAGCCCGCGAACAAAGACTAGCGGGGGGAACACCGGGGAGCTGTTTTTT
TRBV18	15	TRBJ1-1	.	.	CASSPSYRDNTEAFF	TGTGCCAGCTCACCATCCTACAGGGATAACACTGAAGCTTTCTTT
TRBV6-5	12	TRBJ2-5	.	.	CASSFPTWTQYF	TGTGCCAGCAGTTTCCCCACTTGGACCCAGTACTTC
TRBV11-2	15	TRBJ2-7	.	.	CASSLGPQQVYEQYF	TGTGCCAGCAGCTTGGGCCCGCAACAGGTCTACGAGCAGTACTTC
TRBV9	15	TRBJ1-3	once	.	CASSVEGLSGNTIYF	TGTGCCAGCAGCGTAGAGGGGCTCTCTGGAAACACCATATATTTT
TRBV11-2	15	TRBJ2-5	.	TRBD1	CASSRRQGAVETQYF	TGTGCCAGCAGCAGAAGACAGGGGGCAGTGGAGACCCAGTACTTC
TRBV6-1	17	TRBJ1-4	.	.	CASSDHPGQLINEKLFF	TGTGCCAGCAGTGATCACCCCGGACAGCTGATTAATGAAAAACTGTTTTTT
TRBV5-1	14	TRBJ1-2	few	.	CASSPSTGNYGYTF	TGCGCCAGCAGCCCATCCACAGGGAACTATGGCTACACCTTC
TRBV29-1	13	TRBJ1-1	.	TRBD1	CSVLDRANTEAFF	TGCAGCGTTCTGGACAGGGCAAACACTGAAGCTTTCTTT
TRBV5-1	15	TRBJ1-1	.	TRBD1	CASSLDRGGGTEAFF	TGCGCCAGCAGCTTGGACAGGGGCGGGGGGACTGAAGCTTTCTTT